Reported below is one T cell receptor (beta chain). The data stem from a study of shared clonotypes between healthy human individuals. Profiled with immunoSEQ multiplex PCR; TCRdb holds only in-frame clones, not every one. The profile covers millions of clones, with roughly 95% appearing a single time and under 0.15% taken by the ten largest. The CDR3 consists of 15 residues. Germline CDR1 and CDR2: MNHEY and SMNVEV (reference sequence). With 6 bases clipped from V and 6 bases from J, the junction kept 11 bases outside the gene matches. The clonotype originates from a man younger than 35 in good health. The chain joins TRBV27 to TRBJ2-1, with 7 bases fitting TRBD2. The source material was naive CD4+ T cells sorted from blood. Stated subset: CD45RA+ positively selected. The CDR3 reads CASSQPGLGSNEQFF. DNA of the CDR3: TGTGCCAGCAGCCAACCTGGACTAGGAAGCAATGAGCAGTTCTTC.